This T cell receptor (beta chain) originates from a study of T-cell reconstitution after alpha-beta-depleted transplantation in children. General study results and limits: At around two months after transplant, the alpha-beta T cells were reportedly derived from several hundred expanded clones that came from non-depleted graft cells. T-cell counts and diversity at one year following transplant were attributed mainly to newly produced T cells. Surviving recipient T cells and thymic progenitors produced the high day-60 TCRbeta diversity seen in some patients.

Library preparation (for TCRbeta) was performed with unique molecular identifiers. TCRdb re-called the PCR reads with MiXCR, one entry per CDR3 protein. This table holds 250,000 or so distinct CDR3 sequences, 24% found once. This clonotype was seen more than once but under ten times. The antigen is undetermined. Sequences were derived from PBMCs, mostly from graft donor cells, sampled 360 days after TCRalphabeta/CD19-depleted stem cell transplant. This TCR was sampled from a female patient aged 2-9 years who had a stem cell transplant for congenital amegakaryocytic thrombocytopenia, so the T cells may come from the graft donor.

The CDR3 DNA reads TGTGCCAGCAGAGACAGGGGGCTCGGAGGCTACACCTTC. This gives the protein CASRDRGLGGYTF. The chain recombines TRBV2 with TRBJ1-2; 10 bases are a match to TRBD1. Germline V CDR1 and CDR2: SNHLY, FYNNEI. The CDR3 extends over 13 amino acids. Trimming at V came to 6 bases and at J to 8 bases, leaving 6 bases not matched to a gene.